This T cell receptor (beta chain) was captured by sequencing in a study of CD8 T cells in Susac syndrome (dated by TCRdb to between 2017 and 2020). In terms of the full investigation: Whether CD8+ T cell activation and differentiation in Susac syndrome was antigen driven was tested using repertoire sequencing. The study compared CD8+ T cell repertoire clonality among over 9 healthy donors, about 14 Susac syndrome patients and 15 multiple sclerosis patients.

Concerning this clonotype itself: Its binding antigen is unknown. There are no base qualities to consult, and no much larger clone falls within one base.

The CDR3 starts with the cysteine, ends with the phenylalanine, and has 14 residues. Solely the CDR3 DNA is kept, with 42 bases framed from the first base. The germline ends are 8 bases apart after V is trimmed by 1 base and J by 4 bases. Peripheral blood CD8+ and CD4+ T cells from healthy donors, Susac syndrome patients and multiple sclerosis patients were profiled using high-throughput TCR beta sequencing. The multiple sclerosis controls were treatment-naive patients who had stable or active relapsing-remitting disease and met the revised McDonald criteria. Bulk CD8+ and CD4+ T cells were purified by magnetic negative isolation, while CD8+ TEMRA cells were enriched using FACS. Blood was collected in EDTA tubes and processed within 24 hours, with PBMCs isolated through density gradient centrifugation. PBMCs destined for TCR sequencing were cryopreserved in liquid nitrogen and later thawed in a 37 °C water bath. Purity of sorted or isolated CD4+, CD8+ and CD8+ TEMRA cells was at least 90%.

RNA was extracted using the RNeasy kit, and roughly 0.45 to 1 microgram was reverse transcribed with random hexamers. The immunoSEQ multiplex PCR assay, covering 54 Vbeta and 13 Jbeta segments, was used to amplify TCR beta CDR3 regions. To correct PCR amplification bias, a synthetic template baseline was used for both primer optimization and computational correction. For the original study's pipeline: Reads were annotated to V, D and J genes per IMGT and analyzed with immunoSEQ Analyzer, keeping only productive sequences. To calculate clonality, Shannon entropy was normalized by log2 of the number of productive unique sequences and then subtracted from one. For each patient and control, public and private clones were evaluated among the 100 most prevalent clones. Susac-specific clones were defined as absent from healthy and MS cohorts, about 1,000 published viral clones and other ImmuneACCESS disease sequences. Through fastp at Q25 and MiXCR, TCRdb rebuilt clones from the public reads, retaining in-frame beta chains. Each entry is one CDR3 protein sequence, shown with its most common DNA and genes. The V and J calls, along with clone size, are taken from TCRdb and not from the paper's own processing. The sample yields a few hundred thousand distinct CDR3 sequences; around nine tenths were counted once. The ten largest clones add up to 0.1% to 0.15% of the sample.

What the authors observed across the whole study: The number of individuals in the TCR sequencing and HLA analysis was recognized as being relatively small.

This sequence uses TRBV12-3 or TRBV12-4 and TRBJ1-5, with no confident D gene call. Sequenced sample: CD8+ T cells from PBMCs. The sequence derives from a human donor with multiple sclerosis. Here the CDR3 is given as CASSLGGPNQPQHF. DNA sequence: TGTGCCAGCAGTTTAGGGGGTCCAAATCAGCCCCAGCATTTT.